The source of this T cell receptor beta chain is a study of Graves' ophthalmopathy and Graves' hyperthyroidism. Amplification from RNA transcripts yielded the TCR beta CDR3 regions. Second-round multiplex PCR came after a first-round RT-PCR that employed HTBI primers. Each CDR3 protein gets one entry after TCRdb re-called the multiplex PCR reads with MiXCR. The repertoire includes 1 million to 1.3 million distinct CDR3 sequences, less than 45% of them detected once, and 11% sits in the top ten. A single count supports this clonotype. The source material was peripheral blood or thyroid tissue (not recorded which). The receptor comes from an adult man with Graves' hyperthyroidism.

CDR3 nucleotide sequence: TGTGCCAGCAGCCCTCAGGAAAACTTCGCTGAAGCTTTCTTT. This encodes CASSPQENFAEAFF. The chain uses TRBV7-9 and TRBJ1-1; D remains unclear. Trimming pared 5 bases from V and 6 bases from J, leaving 16 bases between. CDR1 and CDR2 from the germline V gene are SEHNR and FQNEAQ (reference sequence). CDR3 length: 14 residues.